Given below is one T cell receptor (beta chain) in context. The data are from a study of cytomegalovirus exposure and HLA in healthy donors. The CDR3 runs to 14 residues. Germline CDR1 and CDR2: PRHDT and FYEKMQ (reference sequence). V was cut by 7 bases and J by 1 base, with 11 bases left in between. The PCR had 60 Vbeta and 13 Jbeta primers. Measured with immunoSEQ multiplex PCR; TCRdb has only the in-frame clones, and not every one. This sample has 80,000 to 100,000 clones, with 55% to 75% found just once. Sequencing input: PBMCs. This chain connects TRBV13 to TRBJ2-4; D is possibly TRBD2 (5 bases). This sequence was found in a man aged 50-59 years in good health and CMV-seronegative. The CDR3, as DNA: TGTGCCAGCACAAACCGCGGGGCCAAAAACATTCAGTACTTC. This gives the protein CASTNRGAKNIQYF.